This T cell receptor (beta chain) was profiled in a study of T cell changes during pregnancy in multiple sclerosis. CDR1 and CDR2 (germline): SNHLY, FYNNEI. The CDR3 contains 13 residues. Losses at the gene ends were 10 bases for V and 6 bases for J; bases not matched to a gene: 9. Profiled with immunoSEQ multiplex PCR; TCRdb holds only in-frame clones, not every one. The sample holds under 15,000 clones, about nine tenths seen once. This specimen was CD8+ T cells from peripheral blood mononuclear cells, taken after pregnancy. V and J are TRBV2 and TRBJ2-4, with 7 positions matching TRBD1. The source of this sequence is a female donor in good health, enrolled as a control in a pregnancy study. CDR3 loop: CAITGQILNIQYF. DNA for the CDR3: TGTGCCATCACGGGACAGATATTAAACATTCAGTACTTC.